This T cell receptor beta chain was recovered during a study of blood T cell repertoires in COVID-19. This clone was counted only a few times. V was cut by 5 bases and J by 3 bases, with 20 bases left in between. The CDR3 loop spans 16 amino acids. The germline CDR1 and CDR2 sequences are SGHRS and YFSETQ. The data were produced by immunoSEQ multiplex PCR, yet TCRdb's version contains in-frame clones alone and is incomplete. The repertoire consists of approximately 90,000 clones, with about 90% occurring once and the leading ten covering about 15%. The V and J genes are TRBV5-1 and TRBJ1-2, with D perhaps TRBD1 (5 bases). The sequence was collected from a human donor in a cohort sampled during active COVID-19. Sequenced sample: peripheral blood. The DNA of the CDR3 is TGCGCCAGCAGGGGGGACGGGGGGTCGATGGACTATGGCTACACCTTC. This encodes CASRGDGGSMDYGYTF.